The T cell receptor beta chain described here comes from a study of Graves' ophthalmopathy and Graves' hyperthyroidism. The CDR3 has 15 amino acids. Germline V CDR1 and CDR2: MNHEY, SVGAGI. Trimming took 3 bases from V and 5 from J; bases not matched to a gene: 8. The hyperthyroidism patients, aged 18 to 65, had been newly diagnosed, with under 2 months' duration. The diagnosis combined clinical symptoms, thyroxine, TRAb, thyroid ultrasound and orbital computed tomography scans. Amplified TCR beta CDR3 regions were obtained using RNA transcripts as template. HTBI primers were employed in first-round RT-PCR, then a second-round multiplex PCR followed. Using its own MiXCR run on the multiplex PCR reads, TCRdb lists one record per CDR3 protein. The table lists hundreds of thousands of distinct CDR3 sequences, about a fifth of them singletons. This clonotype came up many times.

The sequence derives from a woman in her late teens or twenties with stable Graves' hyperthyroidism. Some clones in this sample may be carry-over from other donors' samples. Sequencing input: peripheral blood. V usage is TRBV6-5 and J usage is TRBJ2-7; 9 nucleotides line up with TRBD1. CDR3 sequence: CASSYFNRGPNEQYF. CDR3 bases: TGTGCCAGCAGTTATTTCAACAGGGGGCCGAACGAGCAGTACTTC.